These 32 T cell receptor beta chains were all obtained from the same sample, sequenced in a study of T-cell reconstitution after alpha-beta-depleted transplantation in children. Unique molecular identifiers were used to barcode this TCRbeta library. Each CDR3 protein is one row after TCRdb ran MiXCR on the PCR reads. Of fewer than 25,000 distinct CDR3 sequences listed, about a tenth are singletons. The sample in question was PBMCs from the stem cell graft donor, obtained from the stem cell graft. These receptors were obtained from a human donor who donated a stem cell graft to a child with chronic granulomatous disease.

This clonotype was seen at least ten times. This chain links TRBV11-2 with TRBJ1-6; no firm D call. Deletions cut 0 bases from V and 3 bases from J, with 12 bases between. This CDR3 has 17 amino acids. Germline lookup yields CDR1 SGHAT and CDR2 FQNNGV. The CDR3 here is CASSLDGRRYYNSPLHF. CDR3 sequence (DNA): TGTGCCAGCAGCTTAGACGGAAGGCGATACTATAATTCACCCCTCCACTTT.

This clonotype appeared many times. The chain carries TRBV12-3 or TRBV12-4 and TRBJ2-2; D tentatively fits TRBD1 or TRBD2 (5 bases each). The V and J ends lost 1 base and 1 base respectively, with 10 bases between them. This CDR3 region has 16 residues. This chain's CDR3 is CASSLEVGRNTGELFF. The CDR3 DNA reads TGTGCCAGCAGTTTAGAGGTGGGACGGAACACCGGGGAGCTGTTTTTT.

The V call is TRBV9, the J call TRBJ1-3; D not resolved. Germline values: CDR1 SGDLS, CDR2 YYNGEE. V gave up 0 bases and J gave up 0 bases, with 4 bases separating them. The CDR3 runs 14 residues. The CDR3 reads CASSVGSSGNTIYF. DNA of the CDR3: TGTGCCAGCAGCGTAGGTAGCTCTGGAAACACCATATATTTT. Full variable domain (remainder filled in from reference TRBV9 and TRBJ1-3): DSGVTQTPKHLITATGQRVTLRCSPRSGDLSVYWYQQSLDQGLQFLIQYYNGEERAKGNILERFSAQQFPDLHSELNLSSLELGDSALYFCASSVGSSGNTIYFGEGSWLTVV.

The chain recombines TRBV2 with TRBJ1-3, with TRBD1 identical over 7 bases. CDR1 and CDR2 from the germline V gene are SNHLY and FYNNEI. The V and J ends lost 4 bases and 4 bases, in that order; junction bases with no gene match: 4. The CDR3 spans 14 residues. The CDR3 here is CASSGQGEGNTIYF. CDR3 bases: TGTGCCAGCAGTGGTCAGGGGGAAGGAAACACCATATATTTT. Filled out from reference TRBV2 and TRBJ1-3, the complete variable domain reads EPEVTQTPSHQVTQMGQEVILRCVPISNHLYFYWYRQILGQKVEFLVSFYNNEISEKSEIFDDQFSVERPDGSNFTLKIRSTKLEDSAMYFCASSGQGEGNTIYFGEGSWLTVV.

By sample share, this clonotype is medium-sized (0.01 to 0.1%). The rearrangement uses TRBV7-9 and TRBJ2-7; tentatively, D is TRBD1 (6 bases). The germline V and J ends were trimmed by 5 bases and 5 bases, with 13 bases remaining between them. CDR3 length: 13 residues. The germline V gene has CDR1 SEHNR and CDR2 FQNEAQ (reference sequence). This CDR3 is CASSHLRGHEQYF. The CDR3 coding sequence is TGTGCCAGCAGCCATCTCAGGGGCCACGAGCAGTACTTC.

The sample holds many counts of this clonotype. The J gene is TRBJ2-1, the V gene TRBV7-2; a possible D gene is TRBD2 (5 bases). From germline, CDR1 is SGHTA and CDR2 FQGNSA. The CDR3 covers 15 residues. V dropped 1 base and J dropped 0 bases, with 7 bases sitting between them. The DNA of the CDR3 is TGTGCCAGCAGCTTAGAGCGGAGCTCCTACAATGAGCAGTTCTTC. It is translated as CASSLERSSYNEQFF.

This clonotype was detected only a few times. The J gene is TRBJ2-7, the V gene TRBV7-2, with TRBD1 matching 7 bases. Germline CDR1 SGHTA, CDR2 FQGNSA. The J segment lost 0 bases and the V segment lost 4 bases, leaving 3 bases of the junction unmatched. CDR3 size: 14 residues. The CDR3 loop is CASSSTGSSYEQYF. The CDR3 nucleotides read TGTGCCAGCAGCTCGACAGGGAGCTCCTACGAGCAGTACTTC.

This clonotype was recorded at least ten times. V usage is TRBV6-5 and J usage is TRBJ1-5; no definite D call. Looked up from germline, CDR1 is MNHEY and CDR2 is SVGAGI. This CDR3 is built from 15 residues. Deletions cut 5 bases from V and 1 base from J, with 12 bases between. The CDR3 spells CASSPPGVSNQPQHF. In DNA form, the CDR3 reads TGTGCCAGCAGTCCACCTGGAGTGAGCAATCAGCCCCAGCATTTT.

This clonotype has ten or more counts. The chain joins TRBV5-1 to TRBJ2-4; TRBD2 aligns across 10 bases. CDR1 is SGHRS and CDR2 is YFSETQ in the germline V gene. J was trimmed by 1 base and V by 4 bases; bases with no gene match: 11. This CDR3 is built from 18 residues. The CDR3 region is CASSLPESGGAAKNIQYF. In DNA, the CDR3 is TGCGCCAGCAGCCTACCGGAGAGCGGGGGGGCGGCCAAAAACATTCAGTACTTC.

At least ten counts were recorded for this clonotype. The rearrangement uses TRBV11-2 and TRBJ2-3, with TRBD2 matching 7 bases. The V and J ends lost 5 bases and 0 bases, in that order; junction bases with no gene match: 14. CDR1 and CDR2 (germline): SGHAT, FQNNGV. The CDR3 loop spans 18 amino acids. CDR3 protein: CASSRPRVGGSSTDTQYF. The CDR3 nucleotides are TGTGCCAGCAGCCGCCCTCGGGTTGGCGGGAGTAGCACAGATACGCAGTATTTT.

This chain links TRBV7-2 with TRBJ2-7; 9 bases are a match to TRBD2. Trimming at V came to 4 bases and at J to 5 bases, leaving 12 bases not matched to a gene. Germline V CDR1 and CDR2: SGHTA, FQGNSA. The CDR3 has 16 amino acids. DNA of the CDR3: TGTGCCAGCAGCTGGAGGGGAGCGGGAGGTAGGAACGAGCAGTACTTC. It is translated as CASSWRGAGGRNEQYF.

This clonotype was detected ten times or more. The chain has TRBV20-1 and TRBJ2-1; D perhaps matches TRBD2 (6 bases). V was cut by 3 bases and J by 10 bases, with 13 bases left in between. This CDR3 region has 12 residues. Germline values: CDR1 DFQATT, CDR2 SNEGSKA (reference sequence). The CDR3 loop is CSARRDGWEQFF. The CDR3, as DNA: TGCAGTGCTAGGCGGGACGGTTGGGAGCAGTTCTTC.

This clonotype occurred many times. The chain uses TRBV5-1 and TRBJ2-7; 7 bases are shared with TRBD2. With V trimmed by 0 bases and J by 0 bases, 0 bases remained unmatched. Germline V gene sequence: CDR1 SGHRS, CDR2 YFSETQ. The CDR3 spans 14 residues. In DNA, the CDR3 is TGCGCCAGCAGCTTGGCGGGGGGCTCCTACGAGCAGTACTTC. It codes for CASSLAGGSYEQYF.

There are many counts of this clonotype. The junction and the germline gene differ at one end; a read error may be behind it. The V gene is TRBV7-7, the J gene TRBJ2-5; 10 nucleotides align to TRBD1. CDR1 is SSHAT and CDR2 is FNYEAQ in the germline V gene (reference sequence). CDR3 length equals 15 residues. Written as DNA, the CDR3 is TGTGCTAGCAGCTTCGGACAGGGGGTTGGAGAGACCCAGTACTTC. Its protein is CASSFGQGVGETQYF.

This clonotype was observed many times. The chain joins TRBV5-5 to TRBJ2-1; 8 bases line up with TRBD1. The ends lost 4 bases at V and 9 bases at J; junction bases unmatched: 6. From germline, CDR1 is SGHKS and CDR2 YYEKEE (reference sequence). CDR3 length equals 13 residues. The CDR3 reads CASSTHRGAEQFF. The CDR3 DNA follows: TGTGCCAGCAGCACACACAGGGGGGCTGAGCAGTTCTTC.

At least ten counts were recorded for this clonotype. V and J are TRBV5-1 and TRBJ2-7; D is perhaps TRBD1 (6 bases). V gave up 3 bases and J gave up 0 bases, with 10 bases separating them. Germline V gene sequence: CDR1 SGHRS, CDR2 YFSETQ. The CDR3 sequence is 14 residues long. Here the CDR3 reads CASSSRDTSYEQYF. DNA of the CDR3: TGCGCCAGCAGCTCGAGGGACACCTCCTACGAGCAGTACTTC.

This clonotype appeared many times. The chain uses TRBV25-1 and TRBJ2-6; D ambiguous. Trimming shortened V by 5 bases and J by 1 base, and 15 bases separated the two germline ends. Germline lookup yields CDR1 MGHDK and CDR2 SYGVNS. This CDR3 spans 17 amino acids. Here the CDR3 reads CASSRSRVPSGANVLTF. In DNA, the CDR3 is TGTGCCAGCAGTAGGTCCCGGGTCCCGTCTGGGGCCAACGTCCTGACTTTC.

This clonotype was found a few times. The chain recombines TRBV7-2 with TRBJ2-6; possibly TRBD1 for D (6 bases). The V end was cut by 1 base, the J end by 9 bases, with 16 bases between. Per germline, CDR1 SGHTA and CDR2 FQGNSA. The CDR3 has 16 residues. This CDR3 reads CASSLETGRLFNVLTF. The CDR3 nucleotides are TGTGCCAGCAGCTTAGAGACAGGCCGGCTCTTCAACGTCCTGACTTTC.

This clonotype occurred many times. This chain links TRBV6-5 with TRBJ2-1, with 9 bases lining up with TRBD2. V lost 2 bases to trimming and J lost 10 bases; unmatched junction nucleotides: 9. CDR3 length: 15 residues. CDR1 and CDR2 from the germline V gene are MNHEY and SVGAGI. The CDR3 coding sequence is TGTGCCAGCAGTTACAGAGCGGGGGGCCTTCTGGAGCAGTTCTTC. It specifies CASSYRAGGLLEQFF.

This clonotype has at least ten counts. V is TRBV7-7 and J is TRBJ2-3; D is undetermined. Trimming removed 3 bases at V and 0 bases at J, with 31 bases between. The CDR3 is made up of 22 amino acids. CDR1 SSHAT and CDR2 FNYEAQ come from the germline V gene (reference sequence). The CDR3 is CASSFSPGPPKLLSYSTDTQYF. Here the CDR3 DNA reads TGTGCCAGCAGCTTTTCCCCCGGACCGCCTAAATTGCTGAGTTATAGCACAGATACGCAGTATTTT. Variable domain in full (rest from reference TRBV7-7 and TRBJ2-3): GAGVSQSPRYKVTKRGQDVTLRCDPISSHATLYWYQQALGQGPEFLTYFNYEAQPDKSGLPSDRFSAERPEGSISTLTIQRTEQRDSAMYRCASSFSPGPPKLLSYSTDTQYFGPGTRLTVL.

This clonotype was seen at least ten times. V and J are TRBV2 and TRBJ1-2, with 10 bases aligning to TRBD1. This CDR3 comprises 16 residues. Germline V gene data show CDR1 as SNHLY and CDR2 as FYNNEI. V trimming: 9 bases; J trimming: 4 bases; junction bases outside the gene matches: 14. The CDR3 coding sequence is TGTGCCAGGACCTCCGGGACAGGGGCGGGGAGCTATGGCTACACCTTC. Its protein product is CARTSGTGAGSYGYTF.

Judged by abundance, this clonotype is medium-sized. This chain links TRBV5-1 with TRBJ2-1, with 7 positions matching TRBD2. CDR1 and CDR2 (germline): SGHRS, YFSETQ. V lost 0 bases and J lost 4; bases outside the gene matches: 7. The CDR3 covers 16 residues. This chain's CDR3 is CASSLAVASGYNEQFF. CDR3 nucleotides: TGCGCCAGCAGCTTGGCCGTCGCTAGCGGTTACAATGAGCAGTTCTTC.

This clonotype was observed many times. The chain recombines TRBV29-1 with TRBJ2-5; weak D call: TRBD1 (6 bases). This CDR3 comprises 13 residues. Germline V gives CDR1 SQVTM, CDR2 ANQGSEA. V was pared by 3 bases and J by 5 bases, with 13 bases between. The CDR3 spells CSVDVRGWETQYF. CDR3 nucleotides: TGCAGCGTTGACGTCAGGGGTTGGGAGACCCAGTACTTC.

This clonotype was seen many times. Here the CDR3 DNA reads TGCGCCAGCAGTTCCAGCGGGAGGGCCCGCACAGATACGCAGTATTTT. Its translation: CASSSSGRARTDTQYF. The rearrangement links TRBV5-1 to TRBJ2-3, with TRBD2 matching over 10 bases. Trimming cost V 5 bases and J 1 base; bases outside gene matches: 7. CDR3 length: 16 amino acids. CDR1 is SGHRS and CDR2 is YFSETQ in the germline V gene.

This clonotype has a count of ten or more. The genes are TRBV29-1 and TRBJ2-3, with a possible D match to TRBD2 (7 bases). The germline CDR1 and CDR2 sequences are SQVTM and ANQGSEA. The CDR3 runs to 13 residues. V was cut by 5 bases and J by 6 bases, with 15 bases left in between. CDR3 protein: CSVIGGGGDTQYF. As DNA, the CDR3 is TGCAGCGTTATTGGCGGGGGCGGCGATACGCAGTATTTT.

This clonotype was observed many times. The chain uses TRBV6-5 and TRBJ2-2, with a weak D call TRBD1 (5 bases). This CDR3 has 13 residues. Trimming took off 8 bases at V and 6 bases at J, with 13 bases between the two ends. Germline lookup yields CDR1 MNHEY and CDR2 SVGAGI. The CDR3 bases are TGTGCCAGCCAGGGATGGATGCCCGGGGAGCTGTTTTTT. Its protein product is CASQGWMPGELFF.

This clonotype has at least ten counts. This rearrangement joins TRBV7-3 to TRBJ1-1; D gene ambiguous. The CDR3 is made up of 17 amino acids. CDR1 and CDR2 (germline): SGHTA, FQGTGA. V gave up 5 bases and J gave up 0 bases, with 19 bases separating them. The CDR3 coding sequence is TGTGCCAGCAGCCCCCGACCCCAAAGTTCGCTGAACACTGAAGCTTTCTTT. Translation: CASSPRPQSSLNTEAFF.

This clonotype has a count of ten or more. The genes are TRBV28 and TRBJ2-7; a possible D gene is TRBD1 (6 bases). The CDR3 length is 13 residues. Per germline, CDR1 MDHEN and CDR2 SYDVKM. Deletions cut 7 bases from V and 7 bases from J, with 17 bases between. The CDR3 region has the DNA TGTGCCAGCACCCCCGAGGGGGTCGGAGAGCAGTACTTC. Translation gives CASTPEGVGEQYF.

This chain links TRBV5-1 with TRBJ2-6; D ambiguous. CDR3 size: 15 residues. Trimming removed 1 base from V and 1 base from J, with 6 bases in between. The germline V gene encodes CDR1 SGHRS and CDR2 YFSETQ. The CDR3 bases are TGCGCCAGCAGCTTGATGCAATCTGGGGCCAACGTCCTGACTTTC. Amino acids: CASSLMQSGANVLTF.

V usage is TRBV18 and J usage is TRBJ1-2; D might be TRBD1 (5 bases). Trimming took off 1 base at V and 8 bases at J, with 14 bases between the two ends. This CDR3 is 14 amino acids long. CDR1 KGHSH and CDR2 LQKENI come from the germline V gene. CDR3 sequence (DNA): TGTGCCAGCTCACCACGGGACCGTGCGGACGGCTACACCTTC. Its translation is CASSPRDRADGYTF.

The table lists this clonotype with many counts. V is TRBV5-1 and J is TRBJ1-3, with 10 nucleotides matching TRBD1. Germline loops: CDR1 SGHRS, CDR2 YFSETQ. The CDR3 contains 18 residues. Trimming at V came to 4 bases and at J to 0 bases, leaving 10 bases not matched to a gene. The CDR3 coding sequence is TGCGCCAGCAGCCGGGAAGGGACAGGGGTTCGCTCTGGAAACACCATATATTTT. This translates into CASSREGTGVRSGNTIYF.

This clonotype is deemed medium-sized. The V call is TRBV27, the J call TRBJ2-7; 8 positions match TRBD1. The J segment lost 1 base and the V segment lost 5 bases, leaving 10 bases of the junction unmatched. Germline-derived CDR1 and CDR2 are MNHEY and SMNVEV (reference sequence). The CDR3 is 16 residues long. The CDR3 DNA is TGTGCCAGCAGTACCTCCGGGACAGGTATATCCTACGAGCAGTACTTC. Encoded protein: CASSTSGTGISYEQYF.